The clone carrying this TCR beta chain was seen many times. Its specificity is unknown. This sample is drawn from a study of breast tumors, draining lymph nodes, adjacent tissues. Study findings and constraints: Tumor repertoires ranked between lymph nodes and nontumor tissue in diversity, with V and J gene preferences. Findings are consistent with lymph node origin and intratumoral expansion of most tumor T cells.

Breast cancer patients provided tissue from their axillary draining lymph nodes. Using its own MiXCR run on the multiplex PCR reads, TCRdb lists one record per CDR3 protein. Of around 140,000 distinct CDR3 sequences listed, less than 35% were seen once; the top ten hold roughly 2.2%. V was clipped by 6 bases and J by 7 bases; unmatched bases: 18. Germline V lookup: CDR1 MNHEY, CDR2 SVGAGI. The CDR3 loop spans 18 amino acids. The TCR comes from a female donor with breast cancer. Some clones in this sample may be carry-over from other donors' samples. The sample was axillary lymph node tissue. The V gene is TRBV6-5, the J gene TRBJ1-6; 7 bases fit TRBD1. CDR3 DNA sequence: TGTGCCAGCAGCAATTACGGACCGACAGGGTCCCGGAATTCACCCCTCCACTTT. Protein sequence: CASSNYGPTGSRNSPLHF.